This T cell receptor beta chain was sequenced for a study of blood T cell repertoires in COVID-19. The authors' processing: Using reference gene primer amplification, nucleated cell counts were estimated. TCRdb keeps only in-frame clones here, not all; method: immunoSEQ multiplex PCR. V, J and clone size derive from that table, while D and trimming were established from the DNA sequence. The repertoire consists of over 200,000 clones, with 86% occurring once and the leading ten covering 15% to 18%. Recovery among Cohort 3 donors was established by two negative PCRs, clearance, or symptom resolution. The TCR comes from a young man who had recovered from COVID-19. The source material was PBMCs or T cells enriched from blood (not recorded which).

CDR3 region: CASSLGQGSRQYF. The DNA for the CDR3 is TGTGCCAGCAGCCTTGGACAGGGAAGTAGGCAGTACTTC. V usage is TRBV3-1 (or the pseudogene TRBV3-2) and J usage is TRBJ2-7, with 8 bases matching TRBD1. The V gene's germline CDR1 is LGHDT and CDR2 YNNKEL (reference sequence). The CDR3 has 13 amino acids. Trimming took 4 bases from V and 9 from J; bases not matched to a gene: 8.